A selection of T cell receptor beta chains follows, all from one sample in a study of response to subunit inactivated influenza vaccine. TCRdb analysed the RT-PCR reads with MiXCR anew, one entry per CDR3 protein. There are almost 600,000 distinct CDR3 sequences in the sample; approximately 15% occur only once, and around 10% lies in the top ten. This sample comprised PBMCs from blood, obtained 11 to 12 days after vaccination. Every receptor here comes from a man in his fifties or sixties who received an inactivated influenza vaccine. Each CDR3 is given with its conserved first and last residue. A D gene is named only where the DNA matches it firmly. Not all rows give a size; the values are once, few, many and, for expanded clones, a class.

V,J,size,D,CDR3,DNA
TRBV18,TRBJ2-7,-,-,CASSPTGGAGEQYF,TGTGCCAGCTCACCAACCGGGGGAGCGGGTGAGCAGTACTTC
TRBV28,TRBJ1-1,-,-,CASSSTNRPNTEAFF,TGTGCCAGCAGTTCCACGAATCGACCGAACACTGAAGCTTTCTTT
TRBV20-1,TRBJ2-6,-,-,CSARRGMGANVLTF,TGCAGTGCTAGAAGGGGGATGGGGGCCAACGTCCTGACTTTC
TRBV6-5,TRBJ2-7,many,TRBD2,CASSYHPSGAYEQYF,TGTGCCAGCAGTTACCATCCTAGCGGGGCCTACGAGCAGTACTTC
TRBV5-1,TRBJ2-1,many,TRBD1,CASSPDRVNEQFF,TGCGCCAGCAGCCCGGACAGGGTCAATGAGCAGTTCTTC
TRBV4-3,TRBJ2-7,once,-,CASSQEPGGGYEQYF,TGCGCCAGCAGCCAAGAGCCCGGGGGTGGGTACGAGCAGTACTTC
TRBV20-1,TRBJ2-7,-,-,CSARDEEGSTYEQYF,TGCAGTGCTAGAGATGAGGAGGGTTCTACCTACGAGCAGTACTTC
TRBV24-1,TRBJ2-6,-,-,CATSDHTANSGANVLTF,TGTGCCACCAGTGACCACACAGCGAACTCTGGGGCCAACGTCCTGACTTTC
TRBV24-1,TRBJ2-1,-,TRBD1,CATSRDREVAEQFF,TGTGCCACCAGTCGGGACAGGGAGGTTGCTGAGCAGTTCTTC
TRBV28,TRBJ2-4,-,-,CASSLMAGAKNIQYF,TGTGCCAGCAGTTTAATGGCGGGGGCCAAAAACATTCAGTACTTC
TRBV5-5,TRBJ2-3,-,-,CASSLSLPSTDTQYF,TGTGCCAGCAGCTTGTCGCTCCCTAGCACAGATACGCAGTATTTT
TRBV12-3/TRBV12-4,TRBJ1-6,few,-,CASSRRSNSPLHF,TGTGCCAGCAGTAGACGCTCTAATTCACCCCTCCACTTT
TRBV12-3/TRBV12-4,TRBJ1-2,-,-,CASSLRQADYSGYTF,TGTGCCAGCAGTTTAAGACAGGCGGACTATAGTGGCTACACCTTC
TRBV20-1,TRBJ2-7,few,-,CSASQRDRTYEQYF,TGCAGTGCTAGTCAAAGGGACCGAACCTACGAGCAGTACTTC
TRBV7-9,TRBJ1-1,-,-,CASPGGQPEAFF,TGTGCCAGCCCCGGGGGTCAGCCTGAAGCTTTCTTT
TRBV4-3,TRBJ2-7,few,-,CASSQEQGLSSYEQYF,TGCGCCAGCAGCCAAGAACAGGGCCTGAGCTCCTACGAGCAGTACTTC
TRBV7-9,TRBJ2-7,-,TRBD1,CASSRGQETYEQYF,TGTGCCAGCAGCAGGGGACAGGAGACCTACGAGCAGTACTTC
TRBV28,TRBJ2-7,few,-,CASREGLDWEQYF,TGTGCCAGCAGGGAAGGGCTGGATTGGGAGCAGTACTTC
TRBV28,TRBJ2-6,few,-,CASSADRSGANVLTF,TGTGCCAGCAGTGCCGATAGGTCTGGGGCCAACGTCCTGACTTTC
TRBV12-3/TRBV12-4,TRBJ2-3,few,TRBD2,CASSLGSGGRTDTQYF,TGTGCCAGCAGCTTAGGGAGCGGGGGACGCACAGATACGCAGTATTTT
TRBV24-1,TRBJ1-1,-,TRBD1,CATSDRTGGNTEAFF,TGTGCCACCAGTGACAGGACAGGGGGGAACACTGAAGCTTTCTTT
TRBV7-8,TRBJ2-2,few,-,CASSRREAGELFF,TGTGCCAGCAGCCGCAGGGAGGCCGGGGAGCTGTTTTTT
TRBV15,TRBJ2-7,-,-,CATSRVLANEQYF,TGTGCCACCAGCAGAGTTCTAGCCAACGAGCAGTACTTC
TRBV18,TRBJ1-4,-,TRBD1,CASSPQQGAGEKLFF,TGTGCCAGCTCACCACAACAGGGGGCAGGTGAAAAACTGTTTTTT
TRBV18,TRBJ1-1,many,TRBD1,CASSPTGGPEAFF,TGTGCCAGCTCACCAACAGGGGGACCTGAAGCTTTCTTT
TRBV2,TRBJ2-1,-,-,CASSAITEAPYNEQFF,TGTGCCAGCAGTGCGATAACAGAGGCCCCCTACAATGAGCAGTTCTTC
TRBV5-1,TRBJ2-3,few,TRBD2,CASSLARLAATDTQYF,TGCGCCAGCAGCTTGGCCCGACTAGCTGCCACAGATACGCAGTATTTT
TRBV12-3/TRBV12-4,TRBJ2-2,-,TRBD2,CASSLMPSGGPGELFF,TGTGCCAGCAGTTTAATGCCTAGCGGGGGACCCGGGGAGCTGTTTTTT
TRBV20-1,TRBJ2-1,-,-,CSARDPRERNEQFF,TGCAGTGCTAGAGATCCCAGGGAGAGGAATGAGCAGTTCTTC
TRBV2,TRBJ2-7,once,TRBD1,CASSEVGDRAGEQYF,TGTGCCAGCAGTGAAGTGGGGGACAGGGCGGGGGAGCAGTACTTC
TRBV7-3,TRBJ2-4,-,-,CASSEEGNIQYF,TGTGCCAGCAGCGAGGAGGGAAACATTCAGTACTTC
TRBV29-1,TRBJ2-7,-,TRBD1,CSAGDRGFPYEQYF,TGCAGCGCCGGCGACAGGGGATTCCCCTACGAGCAGTACTTC
TRBV7-2,TRBJ1-5,few,TRBD1,CASSRTGGGRIDQPQHF,TGTGCCAGCAGCCGGACAGGGGGAGGCCGGATTGATCAGCCCCAGCATTTT
TRBV6-5,TRBJ2-7,few,-,CASKKRREQYF,TGTGCCAGCAAGAAGCGCCGCGAGCAGTACTTC
TRBV2,TRBJ2-1,few,TRBD1,CASSRQGTVEQFF,TGTGCCAGCAGCAGACAGGGGACGGTTGAGCAGTTCTTC
TRBV7-8,TRBJ2-7,many,-,CASSLAAHSYEQYF,TGTGCCAGCAGCTTGGCGGCACACTCCTACGAGCAGTACTTC
TRBV5-1,TRBJ2-1,many,-,CASSLVGEGSYNEQFF,TGCGCCAGCAGCTTGGTGGGGGAAGGCTCCTACAATGAGCAGTTCTTC
TRBV9,TRBJ2-3,-,TRBD1,CASSATGVRSTDTQYF,TGTGCCAGCAGCGCGACAGGGGTTCGGAGCACAGATACGCAGTATTTT
TRBV20-1,TRBJ2-5,few,-,CSANSGQETQYF,TGCAGTGCTAACAGCGGCCAAGAGACCCAGTACTTC
TRBV20-1,TRBJ2-7,-,-,CSATTVRSSYEQYF,TGCAGTGCGACGACGGTTAGGAGCTCCTACGAGCAGTACTTC
TRBV6-5,TRBJ2-7,-,TRBD1,CASTWTGVAEQYF,TGTGCCAGCACTTGGACAGGGGTTGCCGAGCAGTACTTC
TRBV6-5,TRBJ1-2,few,-,CASSYTGFGYTF,TGTGCCAGCAGCTATACAGGGTTCGGCTACACCTTC
TRBV5-6,TRBJ1-2,-,-,CASSFRAREGYGYTF,TGTGCCAGCAGCTTTCGGGCACGAGAAGGATATGGCTACACCTTC
TRBV4-3,TRBJ1-2,few,-,CASSQDDGSYGYTF,TGCGCCAGCAGCCAAGATGACGGATCCTATGGCTACACCTTC
TRBV12-3/TRBV12-4,TRBJ2-2,many,-,CASRPRTAGELFF,TGTGCCAGCAGGCCCCGGACAGCCGGGGAGCTGTTTTTT
TRBV19,TRBJ2-1,few,TRBD2,CASTFPLAGAVEQFF,TGTGCCAGTACCTTTCCTCTAGCGGGAGCGGTTGAGCAGTTCTTC
TRBV24-1,TRBJ2-2,few,-,CATSITGPLPGELFF,TGTGCCACCAGCATTACGGGGCCGCTTCCCGGGGAGCTGTTTTTT
TRBV7-9,TRBJ2-1,-,-,CASSPGPFYEQFF,TGTGCCAGCAGCCCTGGGCCCTTTTATGAGCAGTTCTTC
TRBV12-2,TRBJ2-2,-,-,CASRPGRAGELFF,TGTGCAAGTCGCCCCGGGCGGGCCGGGGAGCTGTTTTTT
TRBV30,TRBJ2-6,-,-,CAWKATGFSGAIVLTF,TGTGCCTGGAAGGCTACAGGATTCTCTGGGGCCATCGTCCTGACTTTC
TRBV28,TRBJ2-2,-,-,CASSEGQELFF,TGTGCCAGCAGTGAGGGACAGGAGCTGTTTTTT
TRBV30,TRBJ1-1,few,-,CAWSAYSRKAFF,TGTGCCTGGAGTGCGTACAGCAGGAAAGCTTTCTTT
TRBV29-1,TRBJ2-7,-,TRBD2,CSVLRALAGGHNEQYF,TGCAGCGTCTTGAGAGCCCTAGCGGGAGGGCACAACGAGCAGTACTTC
TRBV29-1,TRBJ2-1,-,TRBD2,CSVQLAGVYNEQFF,TGCAGCGTCCAACTAGCGGGAGTCTACAATGAGCAGTTCTTC
TRBV6-2/TRBV6-3,TRBJ2-1,-,TRBD2,CASSYRSGSFIDEQFF,TGTGCCAGCAGTTATCGGAGCGGGAGTTTTATCGATGAGCAGTTCTTC